The clone carrying this TCR beta chain occurred many times. Its antigen is undetermined. The data belong to a study of early T cells in non-severe SARS-CoV-2 infection. For the study at large: The authors sequenced bulk RNA from unsorted whole blood, leaving chains unpaired.

Findings and caveats of the study: Reliance on VDJdb matching favored anti-spike CD8 responses; private and CD4 specificities were missed.

The TCR library protocol attached unique molecular identifiers to the individual cDNA molecules. TCRdb ran MiXCR on the 5' RACE reads and lists one entry per CDR3 protein. The sample has fewer than 100,000 distinct CDR3 sequences, 8.5% to 10% seen once; the top ten hold roughly 5%. Trimming shortened V by 0 bases and J by 10 bases, and 16 bases separated the two germline ends. Germline V lookup: CDR1 MNHEY, CDR2 SVGAGI. The CDR3 is made up of 16 amino acids. The chain links TRBV6-5 to TRBJ1-6; TRBD1 might be the D (5 bases). Sequenced sample: whole blood. This clonotype originated in an adult who was a healthcare worker with PCR-confirmed SARS-CoV-2 infection or an uninfected control (not recorded which). This CDR3 reads CASSYSSAGTRSPLHF. The CDR3 DNA follows: TGTGCCAGCAGTTACTCTTCAGCAGGGACGCGCTCACCCCTCCACTTT.